Following are 12 T cell receptor beta chains from one sample sequenced in a study of shared clonotypes between healthy human individuals. Method: immunoSEQ multiplex PCR; TCRdb's copy keeps in-frame clones and lacks some. The sample carries about 1 million clones, more than 60% recorded once. The sample consisted of memory CD4+ T cells sorted from blood. As to subset: CD45RA-negative fraction. Every receptor here comes from a man aged 18 to 30 in good health.

The genes are TRBV28 and TRBJ1-2; no definite D call. Trimming removed 8 bases from V and 4 bases from J, with 11 bases in between. Germline CDR1 and CDR2: MDHEN and SYDVKM. The CDR3 loop spans 12 amino acids. CDR3 protein: CASGVGSYGYTF. Written as DNA, the CDR3 is TGTGCCAGCGGAGTAGGTAGCTATGGCTACACCTTC.

The chain has TRBV6-1 and TRBJ2-5; 9 bases are shared with TRBD2. With V trimmed by 2 bases and J by 0 bases, 7 bases remained unmatched. The CDR3 loop spans 17 amino acids. Germline V lookup: CDR1 MNHNS, CDR2 SASEGT. In DNA form, the CDR3 reads TGTGCCAGCAGTGAATTCGCTAGCGGGGAGTACCAAGAGACCCAGTACTTC. Protein sequence: CASSEFASGEYQETQYF.

The chain uses TRBV11-3 and TRBJ2-5; D may correspond to TRBD1 or TRBD2 (5 bases each). The CDR3 sequence is 13 residues long. The ends were cut back, 5 bases at V and 5 bases at J, with 12 bases in the middle. Germline V lookup: CDR1 SGHNT, CDR2 YENEEA. The CDR3 DNA reads TGTGCCAGCAGCCGAGGGGAAATGGAGACCCAGTACTTC. This gives the protein CASSRGEMETQYF.

This chain joins TRBV6-4 and TRBJ1-1; D not certain. CDR3 length: 13 amino acids. V lost 6 bases to trimming and J lost 1 base, with 9 bases between them. In germline, CDR1 is MRHNA, CDR2 SNTAGT. The CDR3 nucleotides are TGTGCCAGCAGGCAGGAGGGGAACACTGAAGCTTTCTTT. Residues: CASRQEGNTEAFF.

The sample holds a few counts of this clone. The V call is TRBV11-1, the J call TRBJ2-7, with D maybe TRBD1 (5 bases). Germline-derived CDR1 and CDR2 are SGHAT and FQDESV (reference sequence). V was shortened by 7 bases and J by 5 bases, with 15 bases between the two germline ends. This CDR3 spans 13 amino acids. CDR3 in amino acids: CASTPRVTDEQYF. The CDR3 DNA follows: TGTGCCAGCACCCCCAGGGTTACCGACGAGCAGTACTTC.

This clone showed up just a few times. The chain uses TRBV7-8 and TRBJ1-2, with TRBD1 identical over 8 bases. V trimming: 5 bases; J trimming: 4 bases; junction bases outside the gene matches: 12. The CDR3 covers 16 residues. Germline V gene sequence: CDR1 SGHVS, CDR2 FQNEAQ. Written as DNA, the CDR3 is TGTGCCAGCAGCATAATTCAGGGGGCTTGGGTCTATGGCTACACCTTC. It specifies CASSIIQGAWVYGYTF.

The V and J genes are TRBV30 and TRBJ2-2; tentatively, D is TRBD1 (5 bases). This CDR3 is 17 amino acids long. Germline V gene sequence: CDR1 GTSNPN, CDR2 SVGIG (reference sequence). The germline V and J ends were trimmed by 7 bases and 3 bases, with 24 bases remaining between them. The CDR3 loop is CASLPGRAGYDTGELFF. DNA of the CDR3: TGTGCCTCGCTCCCAGGCAGGGCAGGGTATGACACCGGGGAGCTGTTTTTT.

The CDR3 reads CASSEPGIMNTEAFF. The CDR3, as DNA: TGCGCCAGCAGCGAGCCCGGGATAATGAACACTGAAGCTTTCTTT. The gene calls are TRBV5-1 and TRBJ1-1; D gene ambiguous. CDR3 length equals 15 residues. Deletions cut 4 bases from V and 0 bases from J, with 13 bases between. The V gene's germline CDR1 is SGHRS and CDR2 YFSETQ. The variable domain in full, completed from reference TRBV5-1 and TRBJ1-1, reads KAGVTQTPRYLIKTRGQQVTLSCSPISGHRSVSWYQQTPGQGLQFLFEYFSETQRNKGNFPGRFSGRQFSNSRSEMNVSTLELGDSALYLCASSEPGIMNTEAFFGQGTRLTVV.

This clone was seen more than once but under ten times. The chain employs TRBV6-1 and TRBJ1-1; D is ambiguous. Per germline, CDR1 MNHNS and CDR2 SASEGT. V lost 4 bases and J 4 bases, leaving 16 bases between the germline ends. CDR3 length: 15 amino acids. The CDR3 reads CASSAARGYATEAFF. Written as DNA, the CDR3 is TGTGCCAGCAGTGCTGCAAGAGGGTATGCCACTGAAGCTTTCTTT.

This chain links TRBV9 with TRBJ1-1; tentatively, D is TRBD1 (5 bases). Germline lookup yields CDR1 SGDLS and CDR2 YYNGEE. V lost 4 bases, J lost 7 bases, and 14 bases lay in between. The CDR3 length is 13 residues. This chain's CDR3 is CASSPYPGLEAFF. DNA of the CDR3: TGTGCCAGCAGCCCTTACCCGGGGCTTGAAGCTTTCTTT.

This chain uses TRBV4-1 with TRBJ2-4, with D unclear. CDR3 length: 16 residues. V was pared by 0 bases and J by 1 base, with 10 bases between. From germline, CDR1 is MGHRA and CDR2 YSYEKL. In nucleotides, the CDR3 is TGCGCCAGCAGCCAAGAGAAGCTGGTTGCCAAAAACATTCAGTACTTC. Translation: CASSQEKLVAKNIQYF.

This chain joins TRBV5-6 and TRBJ2-1; D might be TRBD2 (6 bases). Trimming pared 0 bases from V and 13 bases from J, leaving 14 bases between. Germline V lookup: CDR1 SGHDT, CDR2 YYEEEE. The CDR3 runs 13 residues. Here the CDR3 reads CASSLAGGGLQFF. In nucleotides, the CDR3 is TGTGCCAGCAGCTTGGCCGGGGGTGGCTTACAGTTCTTC.